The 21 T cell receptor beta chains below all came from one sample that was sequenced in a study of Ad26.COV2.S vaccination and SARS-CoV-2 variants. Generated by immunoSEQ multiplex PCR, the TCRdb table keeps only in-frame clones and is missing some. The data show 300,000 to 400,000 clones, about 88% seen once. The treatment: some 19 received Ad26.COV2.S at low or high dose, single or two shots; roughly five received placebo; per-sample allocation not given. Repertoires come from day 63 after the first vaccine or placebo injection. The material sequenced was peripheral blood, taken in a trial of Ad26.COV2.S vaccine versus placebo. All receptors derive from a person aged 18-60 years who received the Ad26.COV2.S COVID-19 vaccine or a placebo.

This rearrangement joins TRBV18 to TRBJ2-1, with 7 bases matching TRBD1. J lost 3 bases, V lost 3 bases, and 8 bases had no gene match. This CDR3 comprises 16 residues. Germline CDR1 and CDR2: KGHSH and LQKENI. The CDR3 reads CASSPNPGQSYNEQFF. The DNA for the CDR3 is TGTGCCAGCTCACCCAACCCGGGACAGAGCTACAATGAGCAGTTCTTC.

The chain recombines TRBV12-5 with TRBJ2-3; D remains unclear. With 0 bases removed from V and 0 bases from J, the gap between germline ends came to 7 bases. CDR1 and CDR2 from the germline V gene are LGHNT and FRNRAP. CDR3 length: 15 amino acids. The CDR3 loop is CASGLVLKSTDTQYF. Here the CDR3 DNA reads TGTGCTAGTGGTTTGGTACTAAAAAGCACAGATACGCAGTATTTT. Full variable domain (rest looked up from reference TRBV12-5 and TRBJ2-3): DARVTQTPRHKVTEMGQEVTMRCQPILGHNTVFWYRQTMMQGLELLAYFRNRAPLDDSGMPKDRFSAEMPDATLATLKIQPSEPRDSAVYFCASGLVLKSTDTQYFGPGTRLTVL.

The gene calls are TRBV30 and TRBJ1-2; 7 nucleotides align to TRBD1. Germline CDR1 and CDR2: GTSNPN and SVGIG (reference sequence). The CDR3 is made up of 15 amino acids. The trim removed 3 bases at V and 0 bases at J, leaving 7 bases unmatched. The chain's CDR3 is CAWSVGQPTNYGYTF. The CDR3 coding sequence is TGTGCCTGGAGCGTGGGACAGCCAACTAACTATGGCTACACCTTC.

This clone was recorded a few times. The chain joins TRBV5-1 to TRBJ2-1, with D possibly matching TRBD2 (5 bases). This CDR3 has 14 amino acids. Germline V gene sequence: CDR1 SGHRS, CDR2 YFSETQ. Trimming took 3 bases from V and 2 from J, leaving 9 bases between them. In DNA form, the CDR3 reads TGCGCCAGCAGCTCCTTAGCGACCTACAATGAGCAGTTCTTC. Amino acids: CASSSLATYNEQFF. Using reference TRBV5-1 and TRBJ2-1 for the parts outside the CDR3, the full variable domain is KAGVTQTPRYLIKTRGQQVTLSCSPISGHRSVSWYQQTPGQGLQFLFEYFSETQRNKGNFPGRFSGRQFSNSRSEMNVSTLELGDSALYLCASSSLATYNEQFFGPGTRLTVL.

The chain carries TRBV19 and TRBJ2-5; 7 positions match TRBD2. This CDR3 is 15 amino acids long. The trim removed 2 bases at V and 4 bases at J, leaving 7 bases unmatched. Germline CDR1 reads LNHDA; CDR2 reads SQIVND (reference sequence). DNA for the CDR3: TGTGCCAGTAGTATAAGTACTCCGGGAGGAGAGACCCAGTACTTC. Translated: CASSISTPGGETQYF.

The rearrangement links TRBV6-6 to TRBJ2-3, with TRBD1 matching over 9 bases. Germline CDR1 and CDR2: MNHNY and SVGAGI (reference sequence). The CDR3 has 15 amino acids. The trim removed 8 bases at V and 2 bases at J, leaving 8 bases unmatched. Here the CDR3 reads CASRVGQGITDTQYF. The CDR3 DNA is TGTGCCAGCCGGGTGGGACAGGGCATCACAGATACGCAGTATTTT.

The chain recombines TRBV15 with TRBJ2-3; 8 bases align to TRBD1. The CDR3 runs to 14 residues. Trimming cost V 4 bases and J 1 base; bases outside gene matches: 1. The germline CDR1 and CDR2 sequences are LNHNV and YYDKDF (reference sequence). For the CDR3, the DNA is TGTGCCACCAGCACCAGGGGGCGCACAGATACGCAGTATTTT. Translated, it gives CATSTRGRTDTQYF.

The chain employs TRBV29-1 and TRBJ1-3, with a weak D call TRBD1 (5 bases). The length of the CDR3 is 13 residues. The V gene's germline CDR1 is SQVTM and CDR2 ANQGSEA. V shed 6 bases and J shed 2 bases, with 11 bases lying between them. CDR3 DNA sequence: TGCAGCGTGGGGGGACGGACTGGAAACACCATATATTTT. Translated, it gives CSVGGRTGNTIYF.

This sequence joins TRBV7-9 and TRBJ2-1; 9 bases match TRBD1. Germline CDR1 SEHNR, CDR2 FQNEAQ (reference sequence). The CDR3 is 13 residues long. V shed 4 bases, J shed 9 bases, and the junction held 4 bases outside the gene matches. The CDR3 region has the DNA TGTGCCAGCAGCTGGACAGGGGACGGTGAGCAGTTCTTC. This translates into CASSWTGDGEQFF.

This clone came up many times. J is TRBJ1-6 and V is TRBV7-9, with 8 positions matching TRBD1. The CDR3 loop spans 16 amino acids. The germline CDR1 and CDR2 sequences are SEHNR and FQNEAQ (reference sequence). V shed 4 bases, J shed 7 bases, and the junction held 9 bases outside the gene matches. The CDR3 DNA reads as TGTGCCAGCAGCTCTTCCGGGACAGGTCAAAATTCACCCCTCCACTTT. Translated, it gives CASSSSGTGQNSPLHF.

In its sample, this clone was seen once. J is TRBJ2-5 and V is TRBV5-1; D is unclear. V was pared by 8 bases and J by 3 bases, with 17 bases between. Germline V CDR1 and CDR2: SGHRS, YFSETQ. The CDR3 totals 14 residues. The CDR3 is CASARADPKETQYF. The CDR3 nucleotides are TGCGCCAGTGCCCGGGCCGACCCAAAAGAGACCCAGTACTTC.

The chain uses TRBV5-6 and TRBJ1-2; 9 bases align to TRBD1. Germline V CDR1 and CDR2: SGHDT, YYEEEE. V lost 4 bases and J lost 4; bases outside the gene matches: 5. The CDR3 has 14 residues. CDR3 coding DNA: TGTGCCAGCAGCCTGGGACAGGGCCTCTATGGCTACACCTTC. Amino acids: CASSLGQGLYGYTF.

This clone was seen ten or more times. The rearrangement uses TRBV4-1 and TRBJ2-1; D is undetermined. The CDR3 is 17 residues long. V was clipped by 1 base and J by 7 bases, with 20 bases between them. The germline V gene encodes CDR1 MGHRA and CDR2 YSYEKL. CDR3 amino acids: CASSQAISSYAANEQFF. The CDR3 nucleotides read TGCGCCAGCAGCCAAGCCATTAGTTCGTACGCCGCGAATGAGCAGTTCTTC.

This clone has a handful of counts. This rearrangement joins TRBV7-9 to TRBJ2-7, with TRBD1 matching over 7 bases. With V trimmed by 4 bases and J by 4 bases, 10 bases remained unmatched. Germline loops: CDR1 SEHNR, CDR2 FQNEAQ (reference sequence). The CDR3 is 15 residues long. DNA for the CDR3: TGTGCCAGCAGCTCGAACCGGGACAGAAAGTACGAGCAGTACTTC. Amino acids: CASSSNRDRKYEQYF.

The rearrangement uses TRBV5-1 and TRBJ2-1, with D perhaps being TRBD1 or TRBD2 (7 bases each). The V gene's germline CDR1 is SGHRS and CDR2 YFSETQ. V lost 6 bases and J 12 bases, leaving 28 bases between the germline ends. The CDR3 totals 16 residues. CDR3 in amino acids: CASKDRGGLAVPRQFF. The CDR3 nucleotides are TGCGCCAGCAAAGATAGAGGGGGCCTAGCGGTACCCAGGCAGTTCTTC. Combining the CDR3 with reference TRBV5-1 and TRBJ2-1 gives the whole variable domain KAGVTQTPRYLIKTRGQQVTLSCSPISGHRSVSWYQQTPGQGLQFLFEYFSETQRNKGNFPGRFSGRQFSNSRSEMNVSTLELGDSALYLCASKDRGGLAVPRQFFGPGTRLTVL.

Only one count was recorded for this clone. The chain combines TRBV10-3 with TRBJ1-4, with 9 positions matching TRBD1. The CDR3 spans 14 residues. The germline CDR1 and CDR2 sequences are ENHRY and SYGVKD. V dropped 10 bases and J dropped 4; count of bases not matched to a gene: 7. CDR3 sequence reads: CATRDRDINEKLFF. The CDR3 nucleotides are TGTGCCACCCGGGACAGGGATATTAATGAAAAACTGTTTTTT.

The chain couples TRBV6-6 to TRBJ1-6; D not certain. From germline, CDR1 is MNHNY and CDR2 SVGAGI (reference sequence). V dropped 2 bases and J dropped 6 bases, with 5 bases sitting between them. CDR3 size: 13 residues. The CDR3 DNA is TGTGCCAGCAGTTACAGGGTTAATTCACCCCTCCACTTT. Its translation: CASSYRVNSPLHF.

CDR3 bases: TGTGCCAGCAGTGAGACTAGCGGGGGGTCTGATGAGCAGTTCTTC. Protein sequence: CASSETSGGSDEQFF. V and J are TRBV6-4 and TRBJ2-1; 13 bases match TRBD2. The trim removed 3 bases at V and 8 bases at J, leaving 4 bases unmatched. Germline V gives CDR1 MRHNA, CDR2 SNTAGT. The CDR3 loop spans 15 amino acids.

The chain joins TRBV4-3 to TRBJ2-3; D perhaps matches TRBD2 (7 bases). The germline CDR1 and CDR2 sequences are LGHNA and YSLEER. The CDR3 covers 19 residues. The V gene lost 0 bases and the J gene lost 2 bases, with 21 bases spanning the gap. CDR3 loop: CASSQDLRWRGHDTDTQYF. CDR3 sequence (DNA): TGCGCCAGCAGCCAAGATCTCCGGTGGCGGGGGCATGACACAGATACGCAGTATTTT.

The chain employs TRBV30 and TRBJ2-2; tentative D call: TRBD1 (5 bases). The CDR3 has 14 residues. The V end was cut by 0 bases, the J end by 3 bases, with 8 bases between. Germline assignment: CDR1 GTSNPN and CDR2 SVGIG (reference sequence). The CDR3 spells CAWSVAGHTGELFF. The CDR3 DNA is TGTGCCTGGAGTGTTGCAGGGCACACCGGGGAGCTGTTTTTT.

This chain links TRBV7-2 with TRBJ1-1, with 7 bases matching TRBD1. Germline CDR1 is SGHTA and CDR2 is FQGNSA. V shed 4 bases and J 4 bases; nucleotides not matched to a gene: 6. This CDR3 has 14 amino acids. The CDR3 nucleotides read TGTGCCAGCAGCTCTCACAGGGGAGTCACTGAAGCTTTCTTT. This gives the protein CASSSHRGVTEAFF.